Listed below are T cell receptor beta chains from one sample, sequenced in a study of T cell responses to AZD1222 COVID-19 vaccine. Here immunoSEQ multiplex PCR was the method, and the copy in TCRdb shows in-frame clones only, minus some. The profile shows about 120,000 clones, around nine tenths of them singletons. The input for sequencing was peripheral blood, taken 28 days after the second AZD1222 dose. These receptors came from an adult who received the AZD1222 COVID-19 vaccine. The CDR3 runs from the conserved cysteine through the conserved F or W. Each record gives: D gene, clone size, J gene, V gene, CDR3 DNA, CDR3 protein. D genes are given only for firm matches. Rows may omit the clone size; those that give it use once, few, many or a size class.

TRBD1	-	TRBJ2-1	TRBV7-8	TGTGCCAGCAGCTATGGGACAGGGGGCTACTCCTACAATGAGCAGTTCTTC	CASSYGTGGYSYNEQFF
TRBD1	-	TRBJ1-2	TRBV11-2	TGTGCCAGCAGCCCAATTAAAGGGGGCGCGGGGTATGGCTACACCTTC	CASSPIKGGAGYGYTF
TRBD1	-	TRBJ2-5	TRBV6-5	TGTGCCAGCAGCCCAACAGGGGGCAGAGAGACCCAGTACTTC	CASSPTGGRETQYF
TRBD2	-	TRBJ2-7	TRBV6-5	TGTGCCAGCAGTTACTCTGGGACTAGAGTTATCGACGAGCAGTACTTC	CASSYSGTRVIDEQYF
-	-	TRBJ2-7	TRBV6-5	TGTGCCAGCACCCCGACAGAAGGGGCAACCTACGAGCAGTACTTC	CASTPTEGATYEQYF
-	-	TRBJ1-4	TRBV15	TGTGCCACCAGCAGAGGGGAGGGTACTAGTTCAACTAATGAAAAACTGTTTTTT	CATSRGEGTSSTNEKLFF
TRBD2	-	TRBJ2-7	TRBV5-4	TGTGCCAGCAGCTTAAGGCTCACTAGCGGGAGCTACGAGCAGTACTTC	CASSLRLTSGSYEQYF
TRBD2	-	TRBJ2-1	TRBV5-1	TGCCCCCGCACCGCCGGGGGGGGCCTTCGTGAGCAGTTCTTC	CPRTAGGGLREQFF
TRBD1	-	TRBJ1-2	TRBV28	TGTGCCAGCAGTCCGGCGGACAGGGGGCCTTCCTATGGCTACACCTTC	CASSPADRGPSYGYTF
-	-	TRBJ2-1	TRBV30	TGTGCCTGGAGTTCGAGGAGTACTATCGATGAGCAGTTCTTC	CAWSSRSTIDEQFF
-	-	TRBJ1-2	TRBV25-1	TGTGCCAGCAGTGAATATAACCCAGGGCCGGATGGCTACACCTTC	CASSEYNPGPDGYTF
-	once	TRBJ2-7	TRBV5-4	TGTGCCAGCACCCGGGACTCCTACGAGCAGTACTTC	CASTRDSYEQYF
-	-	TRBJ1-4	TRBV27	TGTGCCAGCAGTTTATCCGTCGGGGAGTGGAATGAAAAACTGTTTTTT	CASSLSVGEWNEKLFF
-	-	TRBJ2-7	TRBV30	TGTGCCTGGAGTGTAGGAGGGCCCTACGAGCAGTACTTC	CAWSVGGPYEQYF
-	-	TRBJ1-3	TRBV30	TGTGCCTGGAGTGTAACCCTAACCCGATCTGGAAACACCATATATTTT	CAWSVTLTRSGNTIYF
TRBD1	-	TRBJ1-2	TRBV27	TGTGCCAGCAGTTCGACAGGGAGGGGAGGCTACACCTTC	CASSSTGRGGYTF
TRBD1	once	TRBJ2-1	TRBV16	TGTGCCAGCAGCCCCCACAGGGGTCACAATGAGCAGTTCTTC	CASSPHRGHNEQFF
TRBD2	-	TRBJ2-7	TRBV9	TGTGCCAGCAGCCCGAGATGGACTAGCGGGGATTACGAGCAGTACTTC	CASSPRWTSGDYEQYF
-	-	TRBJ1-1	TRBV24-1	TGTGCCACCAGTGGGACGGGATGGGGAAACACTGAAGCTTTCTTT	CATSGTGWGNTEAFF
-	-	TRBJ2-7	TRBV11-2	TGTGCCAGCAGCTTGACACCCTCCTACGAGCAGTACTTC	CASSLTPSYEQYF
-	-	TRBJ1-1	TRBV4-1	TGCGCCAGCAGCCAGGGGGATTCAGCTTTCTTT	CASSQGDSAFF
-	-	TRBJ2-4	TRBV21-1	TGTGCCAGCCACTCACAGGAGGTCAAAAACATTCAGTACTTC	CASHSQEVKNIQYF
-	-	TRBJ2-3	TRBV7-8	TGTGCCAGCAGCTTAAGGAGGACAGGCACAGATACGCAGTATTTT	CASSLRRTGTDTQYF